The present TCR beta chain was sequenced within a study of blood T cells in healthy people across ages. For the second PCR, which ran for 7 to 11 cycles, a sample-barcoded 5' primer and a J-beta primer mix were used. Per sample, CDR3-containing paired-end reads numbered at least 2.5 million. TCRdb redid the calling of the 5' RACE reads with MiXCR, one entry per CDR3 protein. Of some 1.4 million distinct CDR3 sequences in the sample, about 40% were seen once. The CDR3 is made up of 16 amino acids. Trimming took 4 bases from V and 0 from J, leaving 14 bases between them. A remark on this clonotype: Antigen unknown.

Donors ranged from about 6 to 90 years old and were healthy Caucasians in Russia. Total RNA, at least 5 micrograms per sample, came from PBMCs. Study-level points and caveats: The donors' CMV status was not determined, possibly confounding changes in expanded clonotypes.

This receptor was identified in a woman between 18 and 29 years old in good health. The chain carries TRBV12-3 or TRBV12-4 and TRBJ2-3, with D perhaps TRBD1 (6 bases). Material for sequencing was blood. The CDR3 is CASSYPGTQSTDTQYF. The DNA of the CDR3 is TGTGCCAGCAGTTACCCCGGGACACAAAGCACAGATACGCAGTATTTT.